Below, 21 T cell receptor beta chains from the same sample are listed, as sequenced in a study of blood T cell repertoires in COVID-19. Repertoires were generated with immunoSEQ multiplex PCR, while TCRdb's copy carries only in-frame clones and drops some. The table records around 250,000 clones, roughly 80% of them present only once. The source material was PBMCs or T cells enriched from blood (not recorded which). The source is a man aged 30 to 45 with acute COVID-19.

V usage is TRBV15 and J usage is TRBJ2-3, with D maybe TRBD2 (6 bases). The CDR3 sequence is 14 residues long. CDR1 is LNHNV, CDR2 YYDKDF, per germline (reference sequence). Trimming cost V 5 bases and J 4 bases, with 13 bases left between them. The CDR3 protein is CATSGAGEADTQYF. CDR3 DNA: TGTGCCACCAGCGGAGCCGGGGAGGCAGATACGCAGTATTTT.

The DNA of the CDR3 is TGTGCCTGGAACCTTCCGGGGGGCGGCTACACCTTC. Residues: CAWNLPGGGYTF. V gene TRBV30 combines with J gene TRBJ1-2; possibly TRBD1 for D (6 bases). The V gene's germline CDR1 is GTSNPN and CDR2 SVGIG (reference sequence). Trimming shortened V by 4 bases and J by 8 bases, and 14 bases separated the two germline ends. This CDR3 has 12 amino acids.

The chain uses TRBV27 and TRBJ2-3, with 10 bases aligning to TRBD2. V was pared by 5 bases and J by 5 bases, with 7 bases of the junction left unmatched. CDR1 is MNHEY and CDR2 is SMNVEV in the germline V gene (reference sequence). The length of the CDR3 is 15 residues. This CDR3 is CASSKLAGYQDTQYF. The CDR3 DNA is TGTGCCAGCAGTAAACTAGCGGGGTATCAAGATACGCAGTATTTT.

The chain combines TRBV5-1 with TRBJ2-7; TRBD1 matches 8 bases. Germline CDR1 is SGHRS and CDR2 is YFSETQ. This CDR3 is 13 amino acids long. J gave up 7 bases and V 2 bases, and 5 bases lay outside the gene matches. The CDR3: CASSLGQGGEQYV. CDR3 DNA sequence: TGCGCCAGCAGCTTAGGACAGGGTGGAGAGCAGTACGTC.

The chain is built from TRBV7-9 and TRBJ1-1, with D maybe TRBD1 (5 bases). The length of the CDR3 is 12 residues. The ends were cut back, 5 bases at V and 7 bases at J, with 11 bases in the middle. Germline V gives CDR1 SEHNR, CDR2 FQNEAQ (reference sequence). The CDR3 region has the DNA TGTGCCAGCAGCGATTACGACAGTGAAGCTTTCTTT. It translates to CASSDYDSEAFF. Full variable domain (rest looked up from reference TRBV7-9 and TRBJ1-1): DTGVSQNPRHKITKRGQNVTFRCDPISEHNRLYWYRQTLGQGPEFLTYFQNEAQLEKSRLLSDRFSAERPKGSFSTLEIQRTEQGDSAMYLCASSDYDSEAFFGQGTRLTVV.

The V and J genes are TRBV6-5 and TRBJ2-2; D perhaps matches TRBD1 (6 bases). CDR3 size: 15 residues. Germline V gives CDR1 MNHEY, CDR2 SVGAGI. V dropped 0 bases and J dropped 4 bases, with 9 bases sitting between them. In DNA form, the CDR3 reads TGTGCCAGCAGTTACTCGACAGGAGGCACCGGGGAGCTGTTTTTT. Protein: CASSYSTGGTGELFF.

This chain uses TRBV2 with TRBJ1-4, with TRBD1 matching 7 bases. Trimming cost V 6 bases and J 8 bases; bases outside gene matches: 15. The CDR3 is 16 residues long. Looked up from germline, CDR1 is SNHLY and CDR2 is FYNNEI. This CDR3 is CASRDRTGTVYEKLFF. The CDR3 DNA reads as TGTGCCAGCAGAGACCGGACAGGAACGGTCTACGAAAAACTGTTTTTT. The whole variable domain, remainder taken from reference TRBV2 and TRBJ1-4, is EPEVTQTPSHQVTQMGQEVILRCVPISNHLYFYWYRQILGQKVEFLVSFYNNEISEKSEIFDDQFSVERPDGSNFTLKIRSTKLEDSAMYFCASRDRTGTVYEKLFFGSGTQLSVL.

As DNA, the CDR3 is TGTGCCAGCTCACCGCGGGCCGCGGACGAGCAGTACGTC. It is translated as CASSPRAADEQYV. The chain carries TRBV18 and TRBJ2-7; TRBD2 might be the D (5 bases). This CDR3 has 13 residues. Germline CDR1 reads KGHSH; CDR2 reads LQKENI. With 3 bases removed from V and 5 bases from J, the gap between germline ends came to 11 bases.

J is TRBJ1-1 and V is TRBV18, with 7 bases matching TRBD1. CDR3 length: 14 amino acids. CDR1 is KGHSH and CDR2 is LQKENI in the germline V gene. V was clipped by 5 bases and J by 6 bases; unmatched bases: 9. The CDR3 bases are TGTGCCAGCTCATCTACGGACAGGCTGCCTGAAGCTTTCTTT. This gives the protein CASSSTDRLPEAFF. The full variable domain, with the rest looked up from reference TRBV18 and TRBJ1-1, is NAGVMQNPRHLVRRRGQEARLRCSPMKGHSHVYWYRQLPEEGLKFMVYLQKENIIDESGMPKERFSAEFPKEGPSILRIQQVVRGDSAAYFCASSSTDRLPEAFFGQGTRLTVV.

The V call is TRBV18, the J call TRBJ1-6, with 10 bases identical to TRBD1. CDR1 KGHSH and CDR2 LQKENI come from the germline V gene. Trimming took 6 bases from V and 9 from J; bases not matched to a gene: 17. The CDR3 sequence is 18 residues long. As DNA, the CDR3 is TGTGCCAGCTCGCCGCTGGGATTAGGACAGGGGGGGATTTCACCCCTCCACTTT. Amino acid sequence: CASSPLGLGQGGISPLHF.

This clone has a handful of counts. The chain joins TRBV29-1 to TRBJ2-1; TRBD1 might be the D (6 bases). This CDR3 comprises 13 residues. Germline loops: CDR1 SQVTM, CDR2 ANQGSEA. V dropped 7 bases and J dropped 9 bases, with 19 bases sitting between them. The CDR3 DNA follows: TGCAGCGGCCTGACAGGTCCGGTTAGTGAGCAGTTCTTC. Amino acids: CSGLTGPVSEQFF.

The chain employs TRBV27 and TRBJ1-5, with TRBD1 matching over 7 bases. After removal of 5 bases from V and 2 bases from J, the junction contained 9 bases not matched to a gene. The CDR3 loop spans 16 amino acids. The germline CDR1 and CDR2 sequences are MNHEY and SMNVEV (reference sequence). The chain's CDR3 is CASSPTGQWGNQPQHF. The CDR3 nucleotides are TGTGCCAGCAGTCCGACGGGACAGTGGGGCAATCAGCCCCAGCATTTT.

This clone appeared a single time. V gene TRBV30 combines with J gene TRBJ1-2; no definite D call. Germline loops: CDR1 GTSNPN, CDR2 SVGIG (reference sequence). The CDR3 runs 12 residues. V was clipped by 1 base and J by 4 bases, with 7 bases between them. Here the CDR3 DNA reads TGTGCCTGGAGTGGGGCGCTCTATGGCTACACCTTC. Protein product: CAWSGALYGYTF. Looking up the rest from reference TRBV30 and TRBJ1-2 gives the full variable domain: SQTIHQWPATLVQPVGSPLSLECTVEGTSNPNLYWYRQAAGRGLQLLFYSVGIGQISSEVPQNLSASRPQDRQFILSSKKLLLSDSGFYLCAWSGALYGYTFGSGTRLTVV.

J is TRBJ1-5 and V is TRBV18; 7 bases are shared with TRBD1. Germline V lookup: CDR1 KGHSH, CDR2 LQKENI. The CDR3 is made up of 16 amino acids. The ends lost 3 bases at V and 3 bases at J; junction bases unmatched: 8. CDR3 nucleotide sequence: TGTGCCAGCTCACCGCCCCCAGGGGGAAACAATCAGCCCCAGCATTTT. Translated: CASSPPPGGNNQPQHF.

The chain links TRBV3-1 (or the pseudogene TRBV3-2) to TRBJ2-2; possibly TRBD2 for D (6 bases). Germline loops: CDR1 LGHDT, CDR2 YNNKEL (reference sequence). Trimming shortened V by 0 bases and J by 2 bases, and 13 bases separated the two germline ends. There are 17 residues in the CDR3. The chain's CDR3 is CASSQDLLAVNTGELFF. In DNA form, the CDR3 reads TGTGCCAGCAGCCAAGATTTATTAGCGGTTAACACCGGGGAGCTGTTTTTT.

The chain uses TRBV6-2 or TRBV6-3 and TRBJ2-7, with D possibly being TRBD2 (6 bases). The CDR3 has 15 residues. V lost 2 bases to trimming and J lost 5 bases, with 16 bases between them. Germline-derived CDR1 and CDR2 are MNHEY and SVGEGT. The CDR3 DNA follows: TGTGCCAGCAGTTACCCGCAGACGGGGGTCCACGAGCAGTACGTC. This codes for CASSYPQTGVHEQYV.

This clone has only one observation. This chain uses TRBV6-2 or TRBV6-3 with TRBJ2-1, with 10 positions matching TRBD2. Germline V gene sequence: CDR1 MNHEY, CDR2 SVGEGT. The CDR3 runs 14 residues. J lost 6 bases, V lost 5 bases, and 4 bases had no gene match. CDR3 amino acids: CASSKAGGSNEQFF. Here the CDR3 DNA reads TGTGCCAGCAGTAAAGCGGGAGGGTCCAATGAGCAGTTCTTC.

The V gene is TRBV7-9, the J gene TRBJ2-7; TRBD2 is a possible D gene (6 bases). From germline, CDR1 is SEHNR and CDR2 FQNEAQ (reference sequence). The CDR3 is 14 amino acids. Trimming removed 5 bases at V and 3 bases at J, with 14 bases between. CDR3 sequence: CASSPGDRDYEQYV. CDR3 coding DNA: TGTGCCAGCAGCCCGGGGGACCGCGACTACGAGCAGTACGTC.

The chain links TRBV15 to TRBJ1-2; D ambiguous. The V gene lost 5 bases and the J gene lost 11 bases, with 21 bases spanning the gap. Germline lookup yields CDR1 LNHNV and CDR2 YYDKDF (reference sequence). The CDR3 spans 14 residues. DNA for the CDR3: TGTGCCACCAGCCTCTCACCTGGGCTATCCGAGTACACCTTC. Translating it yields CATSLSPGLSEYTF.

With regard to this clone: The conserved phenylalanine or tryptophan normally closing the CDR3 is absent here, so this likely arose from a read error. No DNA is shown, since the ends of the CDR3 on it are uncertain; the CDR3 is the one TCRdb lists. V and J are TRBV28 and TRBJ1-1; the table's D call, TRBD1, was not checked against the DNA. The CDR3 is 12 residues long, counting both termini. The germline V gene has CDR1 MDHEN and CDR2 SYDVKM. The CDR3 loop reads CASSLAGKWFSL.

This sequence joins TRBV9 and TRBJ2-1; 14 bases map to TRBD2. The ends lost 3 bases at V and 5 bases at J; junction bases unmatched: 4. This CDR3 is built from 16 residues. Germline-derived CDR1 and CDR2 are SGDLS and YYNGEE. The CDR3 DNA reads TGTGCCAGCAGCGGGGGACTAGCGGGAGCGGACAATGAGCAGTTCTTC. This encodes CASSGGLAGADNEQFF.